This T cell receptor beta chain was captured in a study of identical twins. Unique molecular identifiers were in the cDNA, with template-switch universal primer binding. Via MiXCR, TCRdb re-called the 5' RACE reads, giving one row per CDR3 protein. The table records hundreds of thousands of distinct CDR3 sequences, 6.5% to 8.5% of them present only once. This clonotype was found a few times. Its antigen is undetermined. This CDR3 has 14 residues. Per the germline V gene, CDR1 is DFQATT and CDR2 is SNEGSKA (reference sequence). The study's findings and limits: There is a chance that invariant MAIT and iNKT cells partially muddied zero-insertion analyses. Where beta out-of-frame sequences were concerned, excess twin sharing was weaker. Conclusions were drawn cross-sectionally by statistical analysis, without following the same donors.

The sample was also linked to a second study, of yellow fever vaccine responses in identical twins.

This sequence was found in a woman aged 18-29 years in good health. The chain uses TRBV20-1 and TRBJ2-1; tentative D call: TRBD2 (5 bases). Source material: memory (CD45RO+) T cells sorted from blood. CDR3 DNA sequence: TGCAGCGCCTCAAGCGGAGCTTCCTACAATGAGCAGTTCTTC. This codes for CSASSGASYNEQFF.